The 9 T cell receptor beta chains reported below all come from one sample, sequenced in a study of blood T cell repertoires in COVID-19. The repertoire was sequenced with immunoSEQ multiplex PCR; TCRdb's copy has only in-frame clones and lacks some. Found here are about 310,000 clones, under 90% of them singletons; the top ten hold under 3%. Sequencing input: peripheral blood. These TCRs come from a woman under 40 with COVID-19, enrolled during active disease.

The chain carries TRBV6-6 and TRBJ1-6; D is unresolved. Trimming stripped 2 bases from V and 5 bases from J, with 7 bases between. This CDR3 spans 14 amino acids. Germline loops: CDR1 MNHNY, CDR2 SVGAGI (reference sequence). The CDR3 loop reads CASSYEDHNSPLHF. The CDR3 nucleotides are TGTGCCAGCAGTTACGAGGATCATAATTCACCCCTCCACTTT.

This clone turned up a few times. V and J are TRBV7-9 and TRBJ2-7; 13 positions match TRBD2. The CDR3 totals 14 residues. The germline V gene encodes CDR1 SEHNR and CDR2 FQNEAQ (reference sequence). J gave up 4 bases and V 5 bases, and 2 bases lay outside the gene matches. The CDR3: CASSRTSGSYEQYF. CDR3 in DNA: TGTGCCAGCAGCCGGACTAGCGGGAGTTACGAGCAGTACTTC.

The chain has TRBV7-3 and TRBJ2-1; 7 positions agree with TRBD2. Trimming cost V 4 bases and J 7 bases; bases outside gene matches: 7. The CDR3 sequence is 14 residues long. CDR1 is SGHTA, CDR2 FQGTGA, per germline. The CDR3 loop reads CASSSGLTRNEQFF. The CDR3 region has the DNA TGTGCCAGCAGCTCGGGACTAACCCGTAATGAGCAGTTCTTC.

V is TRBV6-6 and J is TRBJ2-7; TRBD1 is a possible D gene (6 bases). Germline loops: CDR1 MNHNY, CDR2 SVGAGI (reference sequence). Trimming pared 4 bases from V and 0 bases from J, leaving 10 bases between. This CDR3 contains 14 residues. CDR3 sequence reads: CASSSPDSSYEQYF. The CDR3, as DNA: TGTGCCAGCAGTTCCCCGGACAGCTCCTACGAGCAGTACTTC.

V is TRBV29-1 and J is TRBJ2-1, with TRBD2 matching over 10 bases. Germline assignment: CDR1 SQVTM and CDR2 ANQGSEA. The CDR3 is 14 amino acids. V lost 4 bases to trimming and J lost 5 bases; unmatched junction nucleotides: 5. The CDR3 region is CSVAASGSHNEQFF. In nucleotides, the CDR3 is TGCAGCGTTGCCGCTAGCGGGAGTCACAATGAGCAGTTCTTC.

CDR3 nucleotide sequence: TGTGCCAGTAGGCGGGCCCCAGCCCCCTACAATGAGCAGTTCTTC. Protein sequence: CASRRAPAPYNEQFF. The genes are TRBV19 and TRBJ2-1, with D perhaps TRBD2 (5 bases). This CDR3 is 15 amino acids long. Germline CDR1 is LNHDA and CDR2 is SQIVND (reference sequence). V lost 6 bases and J lost 2, with 14 bases in between. The full variable domain, rest sourced from reference TRBV19 and TRBJ2-1, is DGGITQSPKYLFRKEGQNVTLSCEQNLNHDAMYWYRQDPGQGLRLIYYSQIVNDFQKGDIAEGYSVSREKKESFPLTVTSAQKNPTAFYLCASRRAPAPYNEQFFGPGTRLTVL.

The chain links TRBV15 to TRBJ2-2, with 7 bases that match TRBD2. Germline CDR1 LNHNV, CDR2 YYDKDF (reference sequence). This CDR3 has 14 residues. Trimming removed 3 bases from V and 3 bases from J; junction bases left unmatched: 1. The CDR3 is CATSRGGDTGELFF. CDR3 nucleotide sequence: TGTGCCACCAGCAGGGGGGGGGACACCGGGGAGCTGTTTTTT.

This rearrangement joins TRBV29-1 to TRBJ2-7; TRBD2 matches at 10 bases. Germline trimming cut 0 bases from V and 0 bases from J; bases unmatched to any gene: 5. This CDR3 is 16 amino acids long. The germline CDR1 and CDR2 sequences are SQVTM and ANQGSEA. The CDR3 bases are TGCAGCGTTGAAGAGTTTGGACTAGCGGACTCCTACGAGCAGTACTTC. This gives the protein CSVEEFGLADSYEQYF.

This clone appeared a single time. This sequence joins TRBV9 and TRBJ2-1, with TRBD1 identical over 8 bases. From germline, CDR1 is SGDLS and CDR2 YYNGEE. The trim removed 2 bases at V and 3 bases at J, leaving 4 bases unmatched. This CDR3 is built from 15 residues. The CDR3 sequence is CASSVTGDGYNEQFF. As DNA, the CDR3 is TGTGCCAGCAGCGTGACAGGGGACGGCTACAATGAGCAGTTCTTC.